These 8 T cell receptor beta chains were all obtained from the same sample, sequenced in a study of monozygotic twins with inflammatory bowel disease. No DNA is given; TCRdb re-called the 5' RACE reads and lists each CDR3 protein once. The sample holds hundreds of thousands of distinct CDR3 sequences. Sequences were obtained from blood. These receptors all stem from a human donor with ulcerative colitis or Crohn's disease, or a healthy co-twin of an affected twin (not recorded which).

This chain uses TRBV12-3 or TRBV12-4 with TRBJ2-3; as DNA is missing, the TRBD2 call by TCRdb cannot be tested. CDR3 length equals 18 residues. CDR3 sequence reads: CASSLGLAGGVSTDTQYF.

This sequence joins TRBV29-1 and TRBJ2-7; TCRdb gives TRBD1 as the D gene, but with no DNA this cannot be confirmed. Germline V CDR1 and CDR2: SQVTM, ANQGSEA. The CDR3 has 13 residues. CDR3 region: CSVPGQGRYEQYF.

The V gene is TRBV29-1, the J gene TRBJ2-7; TCRdb proposes TRBD1, but this gene call is untestable without DNA. In germline, CDR1 is SQVTM, CDR2 ANQGSEA. The CDR3 totals 12 residues. CDR3 protein: CSVGQGADEQYF.

The chain combines TRBV28 with TRBJ2-1; the TCRdb D gene call, TRBD2, has no DNA to confirm it. The CDR3 extends over 15 amino acids. Germline values: CDR1 MDHEN, CDR2 SYDVKM. CDR3 sequence reads: CASSPNWVAGETQFF.

The chain has TRBV29-1 and TRBJ2-1; TCRdb designates TRBD1, a call that cannot be tested without DNA. CDR1 is SQVTM and CDR2 is ANQGSEA in the germline V gene. The CDR3 is 12 residues long. The CDR3 loop reads CSVGGINVEQFF.

The CDR3: CASRALDAGELFF. The chain carries TRBV5-1 and TRBJ2-2. The CDR3 contains 13 residues. From germline, CDR1 is SGHRS and CDR2 YFSETQ.

This rearrangement joins TRBV5-6 to TRBJ2-3; TCRdb reports TRBD2, a call that lacks DNA to check it against. The CDR3 is 16 amino acids. The germline gives CDR1 SGHDT, CDR2 YYEEEE. The CDR3 protein is CASSLAPSGTGDTQYF.

CDR3 protein: CASSLGFEKLFF. The chain links TRBV12-3 or TRBV12-4 to TRBJ1-4. CDR3 length equals 12 residues.